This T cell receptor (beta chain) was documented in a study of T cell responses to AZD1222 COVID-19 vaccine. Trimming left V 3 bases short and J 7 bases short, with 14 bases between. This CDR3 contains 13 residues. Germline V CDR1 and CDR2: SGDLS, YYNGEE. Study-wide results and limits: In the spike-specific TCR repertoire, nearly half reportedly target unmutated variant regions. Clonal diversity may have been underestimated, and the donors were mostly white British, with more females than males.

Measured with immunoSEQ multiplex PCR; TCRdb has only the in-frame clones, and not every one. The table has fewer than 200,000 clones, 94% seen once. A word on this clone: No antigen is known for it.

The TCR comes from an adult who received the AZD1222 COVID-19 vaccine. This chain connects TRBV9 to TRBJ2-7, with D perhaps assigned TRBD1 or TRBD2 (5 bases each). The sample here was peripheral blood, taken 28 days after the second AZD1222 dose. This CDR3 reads CASSARGLGEQYF. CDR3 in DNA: TGTGCCAGCAGCGCCCGGGGCTTAGGGGAGCAGTACTTC.